A selection of T cell receptor beta chains follows, all from one sample in a study of blood T cell repertoires in COVID-19. Only in-frame clones appear in the TCRdb table, and some are missing; sequencing was by immunoSEQ multiplex PCR. The top ten clones hold 5.5% to 8% of a sample with 100,000 to 130,000 clones, about 87% of them seen once. The sample consisted of peripheral blood. Source of these receptors: a man aged 45-60 years with active or convalescent COVID-19. The CDR3 runs from the conserved cysteine through the conserved F or W. The order of the fields is D gene, J gene, clone size, V gene, CDR3 DNA, CDR3 protein. A D gene is named only where the DNA matches it firmly. The listing skips clone size in some rows; elsewhere it reads once, few, many or a size class.

D gene: .
J gene: TRBJ1-2
clone size: .
V gene: TRBV10-3
CDR3 DNA: TGTGCCATCAGTGAAAACAGGATCCGAGGCTACACCTTC
CDR3 protein: CAISENRIRGYTF

D gene: TRBD1
J gene: TRBJ2-5
clone size: .
V gene: TRBV30
CDR3 DNA: TGTGCCTGGAGTGTAGGGACAGAAGAGACCCAGTACTTC
CDR3 protein: CAWSVGTEETQYF

D gene: TRBD2
J gene: TRBJ2-1
clone size: .
V gene: TRBV7-8
CDR3 DNA: TGTGCCAGCAGCCCCGGGACTAGCGGGGCATCCTACAATGAGCAGTTCTTC
CDR3 protein: CASSPGTSGASYNEQFF

D gene: TRBD1
J gene: TRBJ2-1
clone size: .
V gene: TRBV27
CDR3 DNA: TGTGCCAGCAGTTTCCGGGACAGGCGGTACAATGAGCAGTTCTTC
CDR3 protein: CASSFRDRRYNEQFF

D gene: .
J gene: TRBJ2-3
clone size: .
V gene: TRBV27
CDR3 DNA: TGTGCCAGCAGTATCACCTACTTGCGTTCGTCAGATACGCAGTATTTT
CDR3 protein: CASSITYLRSSDTQYF

D gene: .
J gene: TRBJ2-7
clone size: .
V gene: TRBV6-5
CDR3 DNA: TGTGCCAGCAGTTACGGGGCGGACGTCTCCTACGAGCAGTACTTC
CDR3 protein: CASSYGADVSYEQYF

D gene: TRBD1
J gene: TRBJ1-5
clone size: few
V gene: TRBV4-3
CDR3 DNA: TGCGCCAGCAGCCAAGACGGGACAGGGGATGTTCAGCCCCAGCATTTT
CDR3 protein: CASSQDGTGDVQPQHF

D gene: TRBD1
J gene: TRBJ2-2
clone size: .
V gene: TRBV6-2/TRBV6-3
CDR3 DNA: TGTGCCAGCAGTTCCAGGGGGCTAGACACCGGGGAGCTGTTTTTT
CDR3 protein: CASSSRGLDTGELFF

D gene: TRBD1
J gene: TRBJ1-2
clone size: .
V gene: TRBV7-9
CDR3 DNA: TGTGCCAGCAGCTTCCCGGGACAGGGGGTAGAGGGCTACACCTTC
CDR3 protein: CASSFPGQGVEGYTF

D gene: TRBD2
J gene: TRBJ2-1
clone size: once
V gene: TRBV27
CDR3 DNA: TGTGCCAGCAGGGCTACTAGGGCGGGAGGGGAAAATGAGCAGTTCTTC
CDR3 protein: CASRATRAGGENEQFF

D gene: .
J gene: TRBJ2-5
clone size: .
V gene: TRBV3-1/TRBV3-2
CDR3 DNA: TGTGCCAGCAGCCGGAAGGGGGGGGGTGTCTCCGAGACCCAGTACTTC
CDR3 protein: CASSRKGGGVSETQYF

D gene: TRBD1
J gene: TRBJ1-2
clone size: .
V gene: TRBV3-1/TRBV3-2
CDR3 DNA: TGTGCCAGCAGCCATGACAGGGGGCTCGGCTACACCTTC
CDR3 protein: CASSHDRGLGYTF

D gene: .
J gene: TRBJ2-7
clone size: once
V gene: TRBV4-1
CDR3 DNA: TGCGCCAGCAGCCCAGCCACAGGGCCCAATTCCTACGAGCAGTACTTC
CDR3 protein: CASSPATGPNSYEQYF

D gene: TRBD2
J gene: TRBJ2-1
clone size: .
V gene: TRBV9
CDR3 DNA: TGTGCCAGCAGCATCACTAGCGGCTCCTACAATGAGCAGTTCTTC
CDR3 protein: CASSITSGSYNEQFF

D gene: .
J gene: TRBJ2-1
clone size: .
V gene: TRBV28
CDR3 DNA: TGTGCCAGCGGGACTCTCCTTTCCTACAATGAGCAGTTCTTC
CDR3 protein: CASGTLLSYNEQFF

D gene: .
J gene: TRBJ1-1
clone size: once
V gene: TRBV3-1/TRBV3-2
CDR3 DNA: TGTGCCAGCAGCCCCCCACAGAACACTGAAGCTTTCTTT
CDR3 protein: CASSPPQNTEAFF

D gene: .
J gene: TRBJ2-2
clone size: .
V gene: TRBV7-6
CDR3 DNA: TGTGCCAGCAGCTTAGGGGGAGGTCCAACCGGGGAGCTGTTTTTT
CDR3 protein: CASSLGGGPTGELFF

D gene: TRBD1
J gene: TRBJ1-6
clone size: .
V gene: TRBV19
CDR3 DNA: TGTGCCACCGGGACAGGGGTTAACTCACCCCTCCACTTT
CDR3 protein: CATGTGVNSPLHF

D gene: .
J gene: TRBJ1-1
clone size: .
V gene: TRBV6-5
CDR3 DNA: TGTGCCAGCAGTTCCGACACTCAAAACACTGAAGCTTTCTTT
CDR3 protein: CASSSDTQNTEAFF

D gene: .
J gene: TRBJ1-5
clone size: .
V gene: TRBV19
CDR3 DNA: TGTGCCAGTAGCGCCGGACAAAATCAGCCCCAGCATTTT
CDR3 protein: CASSAGQNQPQHF

D gene: .
J gene: TRBJ1-2
clone size: few
V gene: TRBV3-1/TRBV3-2
CDR3 DNA: TGTGCCAGCAGCCACCCTTTGGGAGTGAACCAGCGAAACTATGGCTACACCTTC
CDR3 protein: CASSHPLGVNQRNYGYTF

D gene: TRBD2
J gene: TRBJ2-1
clone size: .
V gene: TRBV15
CDR3 DNA: TGTGCCACCCGTGTACTAGCGGGAGGTCGCAATGAGCAGTTCTTC
CDR3 protein: CATRVLAGGRNEQFF

D gene: TRBD2
J gene: TRBJ2-2
clone size: .
V gene: TRBV29-1
CDR3 DNA: TGCAGCGTTAAGGTCCCCAATAGCGGGAGCCTCCTGGCCGGGGAGCTGTTTTTT
CDR3 protein: CSVKVPNSGSLLAGELFF

D gene: TRBD1
J gene: TRBJ1-1
clone size: .
V gene: TRBV19
CDR3 DNA: TGTGCCAGTAACCCAACAGGGGTTGGGAACACTGAAGCTTTCTTT
CDR3 protein: CASNPTGVGNTEAFF

D gene: .
J gene: TRBJ2-5
clone size: .
V gene: TRBV18
CDR3 DNA: TGTGCCAGCTCACGGCTGGAGACAGCTTACCAAGAGACCCAGTACTTC
CDR3 protein: CASSRLETAYQETQYF

D gene: .
J gene: TRBJ2-7
clone size: .
V gene: TRBV15
CDR3 DNA: TGTGCCACCAGCTTTCAGGGGACCTACGAGCAGTACTTC
CDR3 protein: CATSFQGTYEQYF

D gene: .
J gene: TRBJ2-7
clone size: .
V gene: TRBV4-1
CDR3 DNA: TGCGCCAGCAGCCCTCCGAGCTCCTACGAGCAGTACTTC
CDR3 protein: CASSPPSSYEQYF

D gene: .
J gene: TRBJ1-5
clone size: .
V gene: TRBV21-1
CDR3 DNA: TGTGCCAGCAGCAGAGGACCCCGACAGTACAATCAGCCCCAGCATTTT
CDR3 protein: CASSRGPRQYNQPQHF

D gene: .
J gene: TRBJ2-3
clone size: .
V gene: TRBV19
CDR3 DNA: TGTGCCAGTAGTATAGGACGGCAGGGCGTTGGAGATACGCAGTATTTT
CDR3 protein: CASSIGRQGVGDTQYF

D gene: .
J gene: TRBJ1-2
clone size: .
V gene: TRBV28
CDR3 DNA: TGTGCCAGCAGTTTTAGGGGCTTCCTACCTGATGGCTACACCTTC
CDR3 protein: CASSFRGFLPDGYTF

D gene: .
J gene: TRBJ1-2
clone size: .
V gene: TRBV4-1
CDR3 DNA: TGCGCCAGCAGCCAAGAAAACGGGGTCGATGGCTACACCTTC
CDR3 protein: CASSQENGVDGYTF

D gene: TRBD2
J gene: TRBJ2-1
clone size: .
V gene: TRBV7-8
CDR3 DNA: TGTGCCAGCAGACCTAGCGGGATTTACAATGAGCAGTTCTTC
CDR3 protein: CASRPSGIYNEQFF

D gene: .
J gene: TRBJ1-1
clone size: once
V gene: TRBV18
CDR3 DNA: TGTGCCAGCTCACCGGGCGGGGCAGGGACTAACACTGAAGCTTTCTTT
CDR3 protein: CASSPGGAGTNTEAFF

D gene: TRBD1
J gene: TRBJ1-2
clone size: .
V gene: TRBV9
CDR3 DNA: TGTGCCAGCAGTGTCTCGACAGGGGCTAACTATGGCTACACCTTC
CDR3 protein: CASSVSTGANYGYTF

D gene: TRBD2
J gene: TRBJ2-2
clone size: .
V gene: TRBV9
CDR3 DNA: TGTGCCAGCAGCTTCCCCGGACTAGCGGGAGTTGGCACCGGGGAGCTGTTTTTT
CDR3 protein: CASSFPGLAGVGTGELFF

D gene: .
J gene: TRBJ2-3
clone size: .
V gene: TRBV4-2
CDR3 DNA: TGTGCCAGCAGCCAAGAATCGGGAATCCCCACAGATACGCAGTATTTT
CDR3 protein: CASSQESGIPTDTQYF

D gene: .
J gene: TRBJ1-4
clone size: .
V gene: TRBV2
CDR3 DNA: TGTGCCAGCAGGGGGGGGACATTGAATGAAAAACTGTTTTTT
CDR3 protein: CASRGGTLNEKLFF

D gene: .
J gene: TRBJ2-2
clone size: .
V gene: TRBV6-1
CDR3 DNA: TGTGCCAGCAGTGAACCCAGGGAGGCCGGGGAGCTGTTTTTT
CDR3 protein: CASSEPREAGELFF

D gene: TRBD1
J gene: TRBJ2-3
clone size: .
V gene: TRBV7-8
CDR3 DNA: TGTGCCAGCAGCTTAGCGCAGGGGGCGAGCACAGATACGCAGTATTTT
CDR3 protein: CASSLAQGASTDTQYF

D gene: TRBD2
J gene: TRBJ2-7
clone size: .
V gene: TRBV11-2
CDR3 DNA: TGTGCCAGCAGCTTCGGGACTAGCTTCGAGCAGTACTTC
CDR3 protein: CASSFGTSFEQYF

D gene: .
J gene: TRBJ2-7
clone size: .
V gene: TRBV5-1
CDR3 DNA: TGCGCCAGCAGCTTCTTAGGCAGGCGTTCCTACGAGCAGTACTTC
CDR3 protein: CASSFLGRRSYEQYF

D gene: .
J gene: TRBJ2-7
clone size: .
V gene: TRBV11-2
CDR3 DNA: TGTGCCAGCAGCTTAGAGGGGGCGCCCGCCTACGAGCAGTACTTC
CDR3 protein: CASSLEGAPAYEQYF

D gene: TRBD2
J gene: TRBJ2-1
clone size: .
V gene: TRBV6-4
CDR3 DNA: TGTGCCAGCAGTGACTCTGGGCTAGCGGCCTCCTACAATGAGCAGTTCTTC
CDR3 protein: CASSDSGLAASYNEQFF